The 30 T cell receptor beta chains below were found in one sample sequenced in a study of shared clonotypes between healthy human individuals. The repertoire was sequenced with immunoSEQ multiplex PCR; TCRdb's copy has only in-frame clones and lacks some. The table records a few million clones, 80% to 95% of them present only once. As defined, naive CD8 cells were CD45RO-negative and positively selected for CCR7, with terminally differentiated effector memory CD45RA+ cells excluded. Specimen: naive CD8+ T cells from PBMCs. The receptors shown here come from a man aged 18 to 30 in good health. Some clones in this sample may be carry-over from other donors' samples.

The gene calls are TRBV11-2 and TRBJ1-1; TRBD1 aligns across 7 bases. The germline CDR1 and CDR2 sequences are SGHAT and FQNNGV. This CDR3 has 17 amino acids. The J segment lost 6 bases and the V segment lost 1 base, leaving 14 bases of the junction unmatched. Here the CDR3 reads CASSLGVATGLFPEAFF. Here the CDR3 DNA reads TGTGCCAGCAGCTTAGGGGTGGCGACAGGGTTATTTCCTGAAGCTTTCTTT.

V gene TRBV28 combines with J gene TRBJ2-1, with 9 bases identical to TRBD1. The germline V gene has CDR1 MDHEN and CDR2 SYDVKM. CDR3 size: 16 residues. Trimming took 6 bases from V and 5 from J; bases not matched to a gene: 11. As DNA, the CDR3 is TGTGCCAGCAGCCGGGGACAGGGTATGATCGACAATGAGCAGTTCTTC. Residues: CASSRGQGMIDNEQFF.

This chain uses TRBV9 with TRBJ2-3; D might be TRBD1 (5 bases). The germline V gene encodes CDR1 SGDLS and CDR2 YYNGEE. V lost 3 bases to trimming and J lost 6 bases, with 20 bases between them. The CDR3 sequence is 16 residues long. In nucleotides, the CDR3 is TGTGCCAGCAGCGCTTTAGCCAGGGATCTGGGCGATACGCAGTATTTT. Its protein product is CASSALARDLGDTQYF.

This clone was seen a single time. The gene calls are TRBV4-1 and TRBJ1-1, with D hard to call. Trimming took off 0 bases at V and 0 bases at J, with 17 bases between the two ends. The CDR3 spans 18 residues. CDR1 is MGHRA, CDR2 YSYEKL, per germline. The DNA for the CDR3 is TGCGCCAGCAGCCAAGATAGTATCACGCACCTTATGAACACTGAAGCTTTCTTT. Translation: CASSQDSITHLMNTEAFF.

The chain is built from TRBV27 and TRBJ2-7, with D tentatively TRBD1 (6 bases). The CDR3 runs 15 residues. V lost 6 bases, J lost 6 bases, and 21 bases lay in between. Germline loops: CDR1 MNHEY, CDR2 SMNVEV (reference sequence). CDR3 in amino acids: CASSPQETGLGEQYF. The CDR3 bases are TGTGCCAGCAGCCCTCAAGAAACAGGGCTGGGCGAGCAGTACTTC.

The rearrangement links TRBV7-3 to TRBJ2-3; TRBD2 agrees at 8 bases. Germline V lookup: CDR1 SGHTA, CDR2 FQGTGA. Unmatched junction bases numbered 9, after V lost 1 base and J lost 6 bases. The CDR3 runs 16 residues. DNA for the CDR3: TGTGCCAGCAGCTTAATGACGGGACTAGGAGACGATACGCAGTATTTT. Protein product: CASSLMTGLGDDTQYF.

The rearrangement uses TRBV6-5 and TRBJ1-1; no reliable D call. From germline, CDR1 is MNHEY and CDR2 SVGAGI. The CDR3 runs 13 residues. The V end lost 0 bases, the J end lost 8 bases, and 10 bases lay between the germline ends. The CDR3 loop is CASSYSLFGEAFF. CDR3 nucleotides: TGTGCCAGCAGTTACTCGCTCTTTGGGGAAGCTTTCTTT.

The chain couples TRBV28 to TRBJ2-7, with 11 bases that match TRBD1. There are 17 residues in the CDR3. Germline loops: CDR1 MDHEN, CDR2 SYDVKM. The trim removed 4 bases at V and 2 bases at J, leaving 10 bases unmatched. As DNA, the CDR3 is TGTGCCAGCAGTTATTTCCCCGGGACAGGGGGTCCCTACGAGCAGTACTTC. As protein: CASSYFPGTGGPYEQYF. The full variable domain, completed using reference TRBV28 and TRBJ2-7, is DVKVTQSSRYLVKRTGEKVFLECVQDMDHENMFWYRQDPGLGLRLIYFSYDVKMKEKGDIPEGYSVSREKKERFSLILESASTNQTSMYLCASSYFPGTGGPYEQYFGPGTRLTVT.

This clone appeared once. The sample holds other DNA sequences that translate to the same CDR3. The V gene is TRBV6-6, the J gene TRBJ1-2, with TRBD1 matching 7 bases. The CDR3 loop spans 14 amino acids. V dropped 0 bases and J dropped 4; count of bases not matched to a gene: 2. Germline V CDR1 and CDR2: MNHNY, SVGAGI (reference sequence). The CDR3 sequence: CASSYSEGAYGYTF. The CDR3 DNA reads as TGTGCCAGCAGTTACTCAGAGGGGGCCTATGGCTACACCTTC.

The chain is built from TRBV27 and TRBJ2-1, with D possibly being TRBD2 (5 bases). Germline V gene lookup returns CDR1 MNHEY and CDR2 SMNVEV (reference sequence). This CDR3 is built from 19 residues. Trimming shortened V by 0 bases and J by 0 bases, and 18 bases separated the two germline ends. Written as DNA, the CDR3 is TGTGCCAGCAGTTTATCGCGGAGCACTAGTTCTCCCTCCTACAATGAGCAGTTCTTC. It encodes CASSLSRSTSSPSYNEQFF.

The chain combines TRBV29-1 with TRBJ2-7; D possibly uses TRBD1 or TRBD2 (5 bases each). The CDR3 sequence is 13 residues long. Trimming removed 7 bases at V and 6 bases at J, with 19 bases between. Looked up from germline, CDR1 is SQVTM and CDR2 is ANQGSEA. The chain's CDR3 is CSATGTDSLEQYF. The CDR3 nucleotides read TGCAGCGCCACCGGGACGGATAGCCTCGAGCAGTACTTC.

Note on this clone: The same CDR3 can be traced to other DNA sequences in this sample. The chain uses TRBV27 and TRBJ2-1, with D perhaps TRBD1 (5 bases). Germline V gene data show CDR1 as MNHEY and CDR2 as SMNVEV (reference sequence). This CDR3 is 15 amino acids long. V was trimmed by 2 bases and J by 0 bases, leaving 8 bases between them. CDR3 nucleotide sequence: TGTGCCAGCAGTTTAGGGGCCCGCTCCTACAATGAGCAGTTCTTC. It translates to CASSLGARSYNEQFF.

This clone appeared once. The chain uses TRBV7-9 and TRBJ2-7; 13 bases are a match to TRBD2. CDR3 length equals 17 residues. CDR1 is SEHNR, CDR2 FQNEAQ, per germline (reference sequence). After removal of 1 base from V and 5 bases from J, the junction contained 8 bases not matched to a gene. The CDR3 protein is CASSLVVLAGGRDEQYF. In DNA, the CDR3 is TGTGCCAGCAGCTTAGTTGTACTAGCGGGAGGGCGGGACGAGCAGTACTTC.

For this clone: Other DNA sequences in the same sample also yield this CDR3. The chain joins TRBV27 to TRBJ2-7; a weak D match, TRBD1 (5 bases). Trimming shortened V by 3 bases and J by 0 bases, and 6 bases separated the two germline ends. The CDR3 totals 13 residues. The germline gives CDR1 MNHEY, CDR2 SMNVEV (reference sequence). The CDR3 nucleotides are TGTGCCAGCAGTTTTCAGGGCTCCTACGAGCAGTACTTC. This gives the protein CASSFQGSYEQYF.

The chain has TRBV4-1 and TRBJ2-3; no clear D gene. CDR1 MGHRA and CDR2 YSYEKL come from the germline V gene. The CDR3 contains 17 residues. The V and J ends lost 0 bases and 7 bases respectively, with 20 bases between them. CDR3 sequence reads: CASSQDSRPSTRYTQYF. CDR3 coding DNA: TGCGCCAGCAGCCAAGATAGCAGACCGTCAACTCGATATACGCAGTATTTT.

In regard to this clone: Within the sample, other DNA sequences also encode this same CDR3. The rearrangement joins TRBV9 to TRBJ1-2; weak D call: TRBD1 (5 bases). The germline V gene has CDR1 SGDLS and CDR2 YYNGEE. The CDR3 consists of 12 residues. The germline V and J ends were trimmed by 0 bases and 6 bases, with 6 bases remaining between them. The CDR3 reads CASSVGGNGYTF. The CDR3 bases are TGTGCCAGCAGCGTAGGGGGCAATGGCTACACCTTC.

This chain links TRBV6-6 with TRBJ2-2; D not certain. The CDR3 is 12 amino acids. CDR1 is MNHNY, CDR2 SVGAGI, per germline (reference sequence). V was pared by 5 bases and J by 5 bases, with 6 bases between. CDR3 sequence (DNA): TGTGCCAGCAGTCAAAGAACCGGGGAGCTGTTTTTT. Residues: CASSQRTGELFF.

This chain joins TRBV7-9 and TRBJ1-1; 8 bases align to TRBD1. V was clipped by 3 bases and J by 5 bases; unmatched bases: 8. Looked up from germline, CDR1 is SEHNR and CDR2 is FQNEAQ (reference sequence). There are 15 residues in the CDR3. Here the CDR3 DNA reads TGTGCCAGCAGCTTCCCCGGACAGGGATTTACTGAAGCTTTCTTT. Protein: CASSFPGQGFTEAFF.

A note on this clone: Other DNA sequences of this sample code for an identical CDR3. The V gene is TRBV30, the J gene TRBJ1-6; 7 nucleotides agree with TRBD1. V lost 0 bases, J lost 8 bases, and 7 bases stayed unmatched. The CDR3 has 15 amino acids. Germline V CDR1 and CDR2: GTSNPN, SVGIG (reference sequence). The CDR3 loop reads CAWSVLGQGDSPLHF. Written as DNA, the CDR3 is TGTGCCTGGAGTGTATTAGGCCAGGGGGATTCACCCCTCCACTTT.

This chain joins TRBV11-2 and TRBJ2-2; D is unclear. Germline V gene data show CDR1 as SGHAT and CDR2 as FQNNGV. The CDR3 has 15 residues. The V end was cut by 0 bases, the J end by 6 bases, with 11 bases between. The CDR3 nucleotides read TGTGCCAGCAGCTTAGACGGTCTGAGTCCCGGGGAGCTGTTTTTT. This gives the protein CASSLDGLSPGELFF.

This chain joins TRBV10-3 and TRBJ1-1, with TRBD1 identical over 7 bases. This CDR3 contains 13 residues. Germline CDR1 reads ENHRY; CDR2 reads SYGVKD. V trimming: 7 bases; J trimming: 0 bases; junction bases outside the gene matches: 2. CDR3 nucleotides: TGTGCCATCAAAGGGGGCGTGAACACTGAAGCTTTCTTT. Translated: CAIKGGVNTEAFF.

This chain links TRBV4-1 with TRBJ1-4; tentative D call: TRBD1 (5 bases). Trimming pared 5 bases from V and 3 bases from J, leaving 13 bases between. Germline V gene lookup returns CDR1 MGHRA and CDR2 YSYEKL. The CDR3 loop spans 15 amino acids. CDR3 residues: CASSVIGTANEKLFF. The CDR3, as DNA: TGCGCCAGCAGCGTGATCGGGACGGCTAATGAAAAACTGTTTTTT.

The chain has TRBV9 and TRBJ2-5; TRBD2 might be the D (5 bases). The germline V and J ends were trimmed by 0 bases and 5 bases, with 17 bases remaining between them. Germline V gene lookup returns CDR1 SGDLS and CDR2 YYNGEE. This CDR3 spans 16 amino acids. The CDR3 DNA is TGTGCCAGCAGCGTAGCAATCTTGCGGCCGGGGGAGACCCAGTACTTC. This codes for CASSVAILRPGETQYF. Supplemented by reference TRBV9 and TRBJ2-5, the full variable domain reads DSGVTQTPKHLITATGQRVTLRCSPRSGDLSVYWYQQSLDQGLQFLIQYYNGEERAKGNILERFSAQQFPDLHSELNLSSLELGDSALYFCASSVAILRPGETQYFGPGTRLLVL.

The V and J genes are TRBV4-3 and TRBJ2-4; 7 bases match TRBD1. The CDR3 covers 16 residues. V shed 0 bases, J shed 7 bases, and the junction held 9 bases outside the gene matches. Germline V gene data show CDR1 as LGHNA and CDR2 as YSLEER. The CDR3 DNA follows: TGCGCCAGCAGCCAAGATCGCACGGGGACAGTGAACATTCAGTACTTC. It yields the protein CASSQDRTGTVNIQYF.

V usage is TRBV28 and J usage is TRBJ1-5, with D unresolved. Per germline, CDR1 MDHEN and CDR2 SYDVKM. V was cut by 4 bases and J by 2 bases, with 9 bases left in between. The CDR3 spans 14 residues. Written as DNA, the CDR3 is TGTGCCAGCAGTTGGGAGGCCGGCAATCAGCCCCAGCATTTT. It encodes CASSWEAGNQPQHF.

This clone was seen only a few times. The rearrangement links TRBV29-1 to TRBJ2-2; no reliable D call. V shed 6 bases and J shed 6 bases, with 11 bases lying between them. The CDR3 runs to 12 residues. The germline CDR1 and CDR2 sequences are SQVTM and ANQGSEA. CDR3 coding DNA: TGCAGCGTGGAACAGTCCGCCGGGGAGCTGTTTTTT. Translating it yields CSVEQSAGELFF.

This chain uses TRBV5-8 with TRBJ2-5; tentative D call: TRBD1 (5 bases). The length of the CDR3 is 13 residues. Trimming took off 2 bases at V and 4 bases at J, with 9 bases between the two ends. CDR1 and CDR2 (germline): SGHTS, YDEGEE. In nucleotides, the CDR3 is TGTGCCAGCAGCTTCCAGGGTGGAGAGACCCAGTACTTC. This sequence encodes CASSFQGGETQYF.

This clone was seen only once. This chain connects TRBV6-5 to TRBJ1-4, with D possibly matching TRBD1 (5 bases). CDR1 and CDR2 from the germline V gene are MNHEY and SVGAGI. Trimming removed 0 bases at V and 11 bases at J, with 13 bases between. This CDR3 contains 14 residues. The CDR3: CASSYSDSGGKLFF. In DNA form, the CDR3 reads TGTGCCAGCAGTTACTCAGATTCGGGGGGGAAACTGTTTTTT.

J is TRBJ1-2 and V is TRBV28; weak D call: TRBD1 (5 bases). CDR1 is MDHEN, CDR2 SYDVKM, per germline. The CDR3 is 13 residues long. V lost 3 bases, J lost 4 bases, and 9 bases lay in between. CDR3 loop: CASSFRVGYGYTF. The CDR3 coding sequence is TGTGCCAGCAGTTTCAGGGTCGGCTATGGCTACACCTTC.

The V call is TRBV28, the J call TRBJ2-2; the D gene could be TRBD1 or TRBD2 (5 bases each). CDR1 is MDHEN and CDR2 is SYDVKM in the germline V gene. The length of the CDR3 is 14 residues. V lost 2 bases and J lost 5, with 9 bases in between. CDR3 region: CASSLMGETGELFF. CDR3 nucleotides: TGTGCCAGCAGTTTAATGGGGGAGACCGGGGAGCTGTTTTTT.